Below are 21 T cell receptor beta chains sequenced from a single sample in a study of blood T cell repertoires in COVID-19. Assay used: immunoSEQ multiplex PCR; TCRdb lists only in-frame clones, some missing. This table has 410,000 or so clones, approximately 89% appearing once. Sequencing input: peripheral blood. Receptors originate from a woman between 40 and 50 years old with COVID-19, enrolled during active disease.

The CDR3 reads CASSPGNYNTEAFF. The CDR3, as DNA: TGCGCCAGCAGCCCCGGGAACTATAACACTGAAGCTTTCTTT. The gene calls are TRBV4-3 and TRBJ1-1; D is unclear. V lost 4 bases, J lost 2 bases, and 11 bases lay in between. The CDR3 is made up of 14 amino acids. In germline, CDR1 is LGHNA, CDR2 YSLEER.

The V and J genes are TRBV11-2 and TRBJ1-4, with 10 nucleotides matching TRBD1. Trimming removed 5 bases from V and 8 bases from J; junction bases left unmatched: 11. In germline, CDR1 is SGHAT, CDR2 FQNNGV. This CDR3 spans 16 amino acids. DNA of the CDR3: TGTGCCAGCAGCGCGTTGCTGGGACAGGGGAACGAAAAACTGTTTTTT. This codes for CASSALLGQGNEKLFF.

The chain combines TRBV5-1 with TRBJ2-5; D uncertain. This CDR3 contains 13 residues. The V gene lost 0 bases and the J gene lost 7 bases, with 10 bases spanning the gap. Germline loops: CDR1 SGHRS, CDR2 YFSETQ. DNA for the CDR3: TGCGCCAGCAGCTTGGGACCCTCGGGGACCCAGTACTTC. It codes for CASSLGPSGTQYF. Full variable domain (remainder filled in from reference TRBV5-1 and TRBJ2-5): KAGVTQTPRYLIKTRGQQVTLSCSPISGHRSVSWYQQTPGQGLQFLFEYFSETQRNKGNFPGRFSGRQFSNSRSEMNVSTLELGDSALYLCASSLGPSGTQYFGPGTRLLVL.

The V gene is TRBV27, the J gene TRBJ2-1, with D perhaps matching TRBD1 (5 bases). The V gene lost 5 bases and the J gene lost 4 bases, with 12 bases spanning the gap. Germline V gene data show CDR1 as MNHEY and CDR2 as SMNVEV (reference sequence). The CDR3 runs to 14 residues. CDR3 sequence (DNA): TGTGCCAGCAGTCCACTCGACAGTTACAATGAGCAGTTCTTC. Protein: CASSPLDSYNEQFF.

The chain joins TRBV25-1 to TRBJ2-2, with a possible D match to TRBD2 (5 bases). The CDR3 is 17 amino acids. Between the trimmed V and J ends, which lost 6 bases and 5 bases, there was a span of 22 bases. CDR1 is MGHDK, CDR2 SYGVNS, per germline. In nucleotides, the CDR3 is TGTGCCAGCAGACCGGGGTTTCGGGCAGGAAAAACCGGGGAGCTGTTTTTT. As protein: CASRPGFRAGKTGELFF.

CDR3 in DNA: TGCAGCGTTCCCGGGAGGACTCACCTCGGGGGCGGGGAGCTGTTTTTT. Its translation is CSVPGRTHLGGGELFF. The rearrangement uses TRBV29-1 and TRBJ2-2; 7 bases fit TRBD2. The CDR3 totals 16 residues. V was pared by 5 bases and J by 7 bases, with 16 bases of the junction left unmatched. The germline V gene has CDR1 SQVTM and CDR2 ANQGSEA.

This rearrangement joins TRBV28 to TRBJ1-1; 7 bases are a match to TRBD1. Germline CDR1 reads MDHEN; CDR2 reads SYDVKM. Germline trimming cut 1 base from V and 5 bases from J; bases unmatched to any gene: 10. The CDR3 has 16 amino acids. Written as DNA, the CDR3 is TGTGCCAGCAGTTTATCCATACAGGGGCCAGGGACTGAAGCTTTCTTT. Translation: CASSLSIQGPGTEAFF.

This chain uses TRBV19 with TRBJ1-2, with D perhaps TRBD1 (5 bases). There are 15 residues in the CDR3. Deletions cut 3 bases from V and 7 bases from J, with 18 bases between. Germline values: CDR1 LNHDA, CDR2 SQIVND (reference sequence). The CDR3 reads CASSIIGQPSGGYTF. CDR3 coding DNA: TGTGCCAGTAGTATTATAGGACAACCCTCGGGTGGCTACACCTTC.

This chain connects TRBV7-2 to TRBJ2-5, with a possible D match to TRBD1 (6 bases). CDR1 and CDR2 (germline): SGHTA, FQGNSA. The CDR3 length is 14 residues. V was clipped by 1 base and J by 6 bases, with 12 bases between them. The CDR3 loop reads CASSLVTGMKTQYF. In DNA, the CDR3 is TGTGCCAGCAGCTTAGTTACAGGGATGAAGACCCAGTACTTC.

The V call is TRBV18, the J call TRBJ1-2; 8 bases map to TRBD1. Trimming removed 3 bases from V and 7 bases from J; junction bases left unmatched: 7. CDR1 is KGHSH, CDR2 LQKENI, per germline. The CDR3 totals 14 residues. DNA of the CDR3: TGTGCCAGCTCACCGACAGGGGAGACGGGTGGCTACACCTTC. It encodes CASSPTGETGGYTF.

The CDR3 loop is CASSTTPAQYF. In DNA, the CDR3 is TGTGCCAGCAGCACGACTCCGGCGCAGTATTTT. The V and J genes are TRBV12-3 or TRBV12-4 and TRBJ2-3, with D hard to call. V lost 6 bases and J lost 10, with 11 bases in between. This CDR3 contains 11 residues.

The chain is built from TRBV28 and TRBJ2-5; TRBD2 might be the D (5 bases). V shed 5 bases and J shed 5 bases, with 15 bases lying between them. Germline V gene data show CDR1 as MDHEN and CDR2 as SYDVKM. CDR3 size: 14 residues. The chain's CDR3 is CASSPRRGSETQYF. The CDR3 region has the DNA TGTGCCAGCAGTCCGAGACGGGGATCGGAGACCCAGTACTTC.

CDR3 sequence reads: CASSAAPGGANYGYTF. The CDR3 DNA follows: TGCGCCAGCAGCGCAGCCCCTGGGGGGGCTAACTATGGCTACACCTTC. J is TRBJ1-2 and V is TRBV5-1; weak D call: TRBD1 (5 bases). V gave up 4 bases and J gave up 0 bases, with 16 bases separating them. This CDR3 spans 16 amino acids. CDR1 is SGHRS, CDR2 YFSETQ, per germline.

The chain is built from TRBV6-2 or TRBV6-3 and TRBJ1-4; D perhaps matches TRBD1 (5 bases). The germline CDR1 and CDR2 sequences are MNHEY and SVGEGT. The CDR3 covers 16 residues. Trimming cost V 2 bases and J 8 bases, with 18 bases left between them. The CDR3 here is CASSYVSWGINEKLFF. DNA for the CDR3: TGTGCCAGCAGTTACGTTTCCTGGGGCATTAACGAAAAACTGTTTTTT.

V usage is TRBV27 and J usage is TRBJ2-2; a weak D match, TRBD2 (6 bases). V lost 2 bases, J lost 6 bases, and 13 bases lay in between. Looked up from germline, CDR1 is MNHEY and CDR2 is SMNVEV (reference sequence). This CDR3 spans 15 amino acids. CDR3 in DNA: TGTGCCAGCAGTTTACCCCCCCGGGGGTCCGGGGAGCTGTTTTTT. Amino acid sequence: CASSLPPRGSGELFF.

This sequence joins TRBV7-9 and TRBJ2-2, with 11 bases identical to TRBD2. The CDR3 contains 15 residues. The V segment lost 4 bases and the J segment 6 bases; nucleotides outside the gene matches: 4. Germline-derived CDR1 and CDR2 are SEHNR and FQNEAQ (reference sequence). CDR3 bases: TGTGCCAGCAGCTATAGCGGGAGGGCCGCCGGGGAGCTGTTTTTT. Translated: CASSYSGRAAGELFF. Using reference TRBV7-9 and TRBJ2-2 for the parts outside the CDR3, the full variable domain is DTGVSQNPRHKITKRGQNVTFRCDPISEHNRLYWYRQTLGQGPEFLTYFQNEAQLEKSRLLSDRFSAERPKGSFSTLEIQRTEQGDSAMYLCASSYSGRAAGELFFGEGSRLTVL.

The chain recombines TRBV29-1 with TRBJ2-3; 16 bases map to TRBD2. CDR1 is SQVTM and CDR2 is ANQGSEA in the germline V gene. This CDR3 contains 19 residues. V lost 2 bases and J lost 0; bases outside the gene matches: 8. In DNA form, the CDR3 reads TGCAGCGTTGAATCCGGGACTAGCGGGGGGGAGACTAGCACAGATACGCAGTATTTT. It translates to CSVESGTSGGETSTDTQYF.

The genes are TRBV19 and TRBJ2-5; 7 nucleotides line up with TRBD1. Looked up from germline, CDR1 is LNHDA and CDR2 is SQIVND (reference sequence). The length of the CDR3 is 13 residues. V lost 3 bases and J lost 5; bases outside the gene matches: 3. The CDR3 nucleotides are TGTGCCAGTAGTATGGGACAGAAGGAGACCCAGTACTTC. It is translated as CASSMGQKETQYF. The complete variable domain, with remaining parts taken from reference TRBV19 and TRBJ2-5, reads DGGITQSPKYLFRKEGQNVTLSCEQNLNHDAMYWYRQDPGQGLRLIYYSQIVNDFQKGDIAEGYSVSREKKESFPLTVTSAQKNPTAFYLCASSMGQKETQYFGPGTRLLVL.

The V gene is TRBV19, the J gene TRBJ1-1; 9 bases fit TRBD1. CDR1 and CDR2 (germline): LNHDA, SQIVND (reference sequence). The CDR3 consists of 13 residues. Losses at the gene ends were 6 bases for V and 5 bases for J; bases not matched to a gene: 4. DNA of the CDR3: TGTGCCAGTAGCAACAGGGGGCGGACTGAAGCTTTCTTT. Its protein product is CASSNRGRTEAFF.

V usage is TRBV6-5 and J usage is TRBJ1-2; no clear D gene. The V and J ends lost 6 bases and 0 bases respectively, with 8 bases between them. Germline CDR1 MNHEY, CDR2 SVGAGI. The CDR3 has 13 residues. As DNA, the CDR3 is TGTGCCAGCAGGGTCGAGGCTAACTATGGCTACACCTTC. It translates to CASRVEANYGYTF.

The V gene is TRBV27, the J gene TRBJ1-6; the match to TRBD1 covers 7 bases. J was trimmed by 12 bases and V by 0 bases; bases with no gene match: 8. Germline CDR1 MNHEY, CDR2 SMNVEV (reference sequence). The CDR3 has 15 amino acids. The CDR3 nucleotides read TGTGCCAGCAGTTTATCCTCCGCAAACAGGGGACCCCTCCACTTT. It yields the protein CASSLSSANRGPLHF.